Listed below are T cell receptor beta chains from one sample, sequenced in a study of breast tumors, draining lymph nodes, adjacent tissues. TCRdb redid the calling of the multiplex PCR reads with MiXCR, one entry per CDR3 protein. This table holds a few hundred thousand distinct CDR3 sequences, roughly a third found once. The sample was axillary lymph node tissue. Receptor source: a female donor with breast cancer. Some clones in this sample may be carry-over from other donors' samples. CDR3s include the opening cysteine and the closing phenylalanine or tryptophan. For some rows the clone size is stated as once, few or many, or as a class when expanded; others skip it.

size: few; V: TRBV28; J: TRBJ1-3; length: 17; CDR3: CASSLRLGGGSGNTIYF
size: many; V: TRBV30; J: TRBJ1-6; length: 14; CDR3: CAWRTGIGTSPLHF
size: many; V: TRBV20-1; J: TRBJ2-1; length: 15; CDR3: CSAGDGTRVANEQFF
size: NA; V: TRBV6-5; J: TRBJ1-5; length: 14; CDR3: CASSYSGVGQPQHF
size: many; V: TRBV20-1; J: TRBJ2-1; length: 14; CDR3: CSASTGAAYNEQFF
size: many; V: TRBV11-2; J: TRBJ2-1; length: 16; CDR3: CASSFSMGLAGGEQFF
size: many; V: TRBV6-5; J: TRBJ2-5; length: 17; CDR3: CASRPKAGQGKQETQYF
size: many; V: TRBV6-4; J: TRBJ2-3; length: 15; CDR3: CASSPLTGGMDTQYF
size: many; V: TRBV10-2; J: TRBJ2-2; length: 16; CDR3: CASSESSGIGTGELFF
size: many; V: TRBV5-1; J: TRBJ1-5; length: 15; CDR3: CASSLEGISNQPQHF
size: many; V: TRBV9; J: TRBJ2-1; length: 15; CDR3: CASSLRTSTLHEQFF
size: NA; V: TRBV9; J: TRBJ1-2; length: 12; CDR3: CASSEGIQGNTF
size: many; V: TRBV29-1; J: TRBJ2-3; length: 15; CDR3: CSVEVWTVLTDTQYF
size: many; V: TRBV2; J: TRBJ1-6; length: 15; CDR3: CATNGGLSYNSPLHF
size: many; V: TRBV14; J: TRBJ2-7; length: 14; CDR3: CASRGQGRRDEQYF
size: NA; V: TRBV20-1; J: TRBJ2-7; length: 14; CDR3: CSATRDREYGELYF
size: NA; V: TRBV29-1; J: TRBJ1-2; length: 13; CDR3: CSVFGTGTYGYTF
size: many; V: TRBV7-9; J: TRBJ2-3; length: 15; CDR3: CASSFPAGGSDTQYF
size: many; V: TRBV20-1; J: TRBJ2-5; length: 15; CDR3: CSAAPRTSPKETQYF
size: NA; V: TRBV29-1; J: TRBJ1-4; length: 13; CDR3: CSLVQGANEKLFF
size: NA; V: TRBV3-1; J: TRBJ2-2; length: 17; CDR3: CASSQDPAGVRTGELFF
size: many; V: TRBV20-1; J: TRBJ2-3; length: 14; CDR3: CSASFRDGADTQYF
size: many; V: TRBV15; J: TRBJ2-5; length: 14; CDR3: CATSRGSGRETQYF
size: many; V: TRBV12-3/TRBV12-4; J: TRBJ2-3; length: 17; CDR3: CASSFSATSGATDTQYF
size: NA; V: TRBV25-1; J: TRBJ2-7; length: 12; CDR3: CASSGESYEQYF
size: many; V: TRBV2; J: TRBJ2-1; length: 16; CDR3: CASTTSGVPTGNEQFF
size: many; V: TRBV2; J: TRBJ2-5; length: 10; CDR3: CASGPETQYF
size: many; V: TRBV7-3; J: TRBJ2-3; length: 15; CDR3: CASSFFRGGTDTQYF
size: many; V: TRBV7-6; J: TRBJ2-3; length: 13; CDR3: CASNPGDTDTQYF
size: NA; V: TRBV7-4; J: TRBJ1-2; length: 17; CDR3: CASSFQGHRRPNYGYTF
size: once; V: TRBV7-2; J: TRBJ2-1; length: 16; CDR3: CASGFIGGGAANEQFF
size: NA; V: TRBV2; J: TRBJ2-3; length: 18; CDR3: CASKPASGRASGSYEHYF
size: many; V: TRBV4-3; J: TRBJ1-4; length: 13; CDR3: CASSQVLAEKLFF
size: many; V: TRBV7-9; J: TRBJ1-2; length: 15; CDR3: CASQDQDRVISGYPF
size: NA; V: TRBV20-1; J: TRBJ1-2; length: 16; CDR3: CSARAGTGGPFYGYTF
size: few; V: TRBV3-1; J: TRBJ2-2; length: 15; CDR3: CASQGPGGLTGELFF
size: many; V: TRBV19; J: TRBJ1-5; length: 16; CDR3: CASSKRGQGLNQPQHF
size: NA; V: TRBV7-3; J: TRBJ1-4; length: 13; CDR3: CASSLWDNEKLFF
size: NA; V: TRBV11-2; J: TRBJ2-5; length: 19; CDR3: CASSPNRDRGRIDQETQYF
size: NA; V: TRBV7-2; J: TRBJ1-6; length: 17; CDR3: CASSSGPSDPYNSPLHF
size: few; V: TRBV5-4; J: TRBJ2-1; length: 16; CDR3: CASSSLWAPANNEQFF
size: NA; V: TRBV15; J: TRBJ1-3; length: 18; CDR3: CATAKGRAEWSAGNTIYF
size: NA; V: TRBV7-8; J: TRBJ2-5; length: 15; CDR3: CASSLRLAAAETQHF
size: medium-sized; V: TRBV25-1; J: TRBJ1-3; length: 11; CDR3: CASTPGDTIYF
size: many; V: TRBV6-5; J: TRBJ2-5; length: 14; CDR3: CASSYSAIRGTQYF
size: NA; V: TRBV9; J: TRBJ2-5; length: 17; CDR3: CASSDRTGGEGGETQYF
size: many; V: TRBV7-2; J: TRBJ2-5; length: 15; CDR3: CASSPGLAGEETQYF